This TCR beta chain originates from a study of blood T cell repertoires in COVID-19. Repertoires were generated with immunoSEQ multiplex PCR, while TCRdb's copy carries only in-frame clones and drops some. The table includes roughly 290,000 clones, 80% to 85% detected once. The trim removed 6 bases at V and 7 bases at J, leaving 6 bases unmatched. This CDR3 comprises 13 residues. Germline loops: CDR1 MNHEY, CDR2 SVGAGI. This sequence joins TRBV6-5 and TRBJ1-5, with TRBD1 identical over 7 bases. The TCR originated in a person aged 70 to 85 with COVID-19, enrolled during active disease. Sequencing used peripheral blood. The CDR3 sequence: CASRTGIRQPQHF. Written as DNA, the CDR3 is TGTGCCAGCAGGACAGGGATCCGCCAGCCCCAGCATTTT.